Shown below are 9 T cell receptor beta chains from a single sample sequenced in a study of identical twins. MiXCR, applied by TCRdb to the 5' RACE reads, yields one record per CDR3 protein. The sample lists 400,000 to 600,000 distinct CDR3 sequences; about 22% were seen once. The data also belong to a second study, concerning yellow fever vaccine responses in identical twins.

The specimen sequenced was CD4+ T cells sorted from blood. The receptor source for this set is a woman younger than 30 in good health.

This clonotype was picked up a small number of times. The V call is TRBV5-1, the J call TRBJ2-7; 13 nucleotides match TRBD2. This CDR3 has 18 residues. J gave up 0 bases and V 0 bases, and 6 bases lay outside the gene matches. The germline V gene encodes CDR1 SGHRS and CDR2 YFSETQ. The CDR3 DNA sequence: TGCGCCAGCAGCTTGGCCCAGGGACTAGCGGGACTCTCCTACGAGCAGTACTTC. Residues: CASSLAQGLAGLSYEQYF.

In this sample, this clonotype turned up a few times. The V and J genes are TRBV6-5 and TRBJ1-3, with D tentatively TRBD1 (5 bases). CDR1 is MNHEY, CDR2 SVGAGI, per germline. The CDR3 consists of 17 residues. The V and J ends lost 0 bases and 0 bases respectively, with 12 bases between them. DNA for the CDR3: TGTGCCAGCAGTTACTCGTCGATTGGGGCCTCTGGAAACACCATATATTTT. It yields the protein CASSYSSIGASGNTIYF.

This chain joins TRBV4-1 and TRBJ2-6; D is uncertain. CDR1 MGHRA and CDR2 YSYEKL come from the germline V gene. The CDR3 loop spans 16 amino acids. V dropped 1 base and J dropped 1 base, with 8 bases sitting between them. CDR3 DNA: TGCGCCAGCAGCCAAGGTTGGCAGTCTGGGGCCAACGTCCTGACTTTC. It specifies CASSQGWQSGANVLTF.

The genes are TRBV7-9 and TRBJ2-3; maybe TRBD1 (5 bases). The CDR3 covers 15 residues. Germline-derived CDR1 and CDR2 are SEHNR and FQNEAQ (reference sequence). The ends were cut back, 1 base at V and 5 bases at J, with 13 bases in the middle. The CDR3: CASSLDRSQGDTQYF. DNA of the CDR3: TGTGCCAGCAGCTTAGACAGATCCCAGGGAGATACGCAGTATTTT.

V and J are TRBV4-1 and TRBJ2-7; TRBD2 matches at 7 bases. V was pared by 0 bases and J by 3 bases, with 8 bases of the junction left unmatched. This CDR3 is 16 amino acids long. Germline CDR1 is MGHRA and CDR2 is YSYEKL. In DNA form, the CDR3 reads TGCGCCAGCAGCCAAGATTGGTCGGGGGGTAGCTACGAGCAGTACTTC. This translates into CASSQDWSGGSYEQYF.

This clonotype turned up a few times. V is TRBV5-1 and J is TRBJ2-1; 9 bases fit TRBD2. With V trimmed by 0 bases and J by 10 bases, 5 bases remained unmatched. Germline V lookup: CDR1 SGHRS, CDR2 YFSETQ. The CDR3 is 14 amino acids. As DNA, the CDR3 is TGCGCCAGCAGCTTGGGGCTAGCGGGAATAGAGCAGTTCTTC. This translates into CASSLGLAGIEQFF.

This clonotype came up a few times. This chain uses TRBV27 with TRBJ1-2; 9 positions agree with TRBD1. Trimming removed 7 bases from V and 7 bases from J; junction bases left unmatched: 7. This CDR3 spans 13 amino acids. The V gene's germline CDR1 is MNHEY and CDR2 SMNVEV (reference sequence). The chain's CDR3 is CASTKQGAFGYTF. CDR3 DNA: TGTGCCAGCACCAAACAGGGGGCGTTTGGCTACACCTTC.

This clonotype was counted a few times. The chain is built from TRBV20-1 and TRBJ2-2; D is possibly TRBD1 (5 bases). Deletions cut 4 bases from V and 3 bases from J, with 9 bases between. Germline values: CDR1 DFQATT, CDR2 SNEGSKA (reference sequence). This CDR3 has 13 residues. For the CDR3, the DNA is TGCAGTGCTAAGAAGGGGTACACCGGGGAGCTGTTTTTT. Its translation: CSAKKGYTGELFF.

This sequence joins TRBV6-5 and TRBJ2-7; no clear D gene. V gave up 0 bases and J gave up 3 bases, with 9 bases separating them. The CDR3 length is 14 residues. The germline V gene encodes CDR1 MNHEY and CDR2 SVGAGI. CDR3 DNA: TGTGCCAGCAGTTACTCTGCAGCATACTACGAGCAGTACTTC. Its protein product is CASSYSAAYYEQYF.